What follows is one T cell receptor beta chain and its context. Antigen specificity is unknown. Other nucleotide sequences in the sample specify the same CDR3. This entry belongs to a study of cytomegalovirus exposure and HLA in healthy donors. Study background: A prior study identified 117 million unique TCR beta sequences from roughly 180 million T cells.

Per the germline V gene, CDR1 is MGHRA and CDR2 is YSYEKL. This CDR3 spans 14 amino acids. The J segment lost 7 bases and the V segment lost 3 bases, leaving 5 bases of the junction unmatched. The PCR contained 60 Vbeta and 13 Jbeta primers. TCRdb's table, derived via immunoSEQ multiplex PCR, lists solely in-frame clones and lacks some. Recorded here are about 60,000 clones; the top ten clones represent roughly 15%. The study's findings and limits: Prediction of most subjects' HLA-A and HLA-B alleles by TCR beta sequences was reportedly accurate.

This TCR came from a boy between 10 and 17 years old in good health and CMV-seronegative. The sample consisted of PBMCs. The chain recombines TRBV4-1 with TRBJ1-2; 10 nucleotides agree with TRBD1. As DNA, the CDR3 is TGCGCCAGCAGCCAGGGGGACAGGGGCGTTGGCTACACCTTC. This encodes CASSQGDRGVGYTF.